The TCR beta chain under discussion was sequenced for a study of blood T cell repertoires in COVID-19. As for the study in general: Collection of acute and convalescent COVID-19 samples took place in the United States, Italy and Spain. Sources were T cells, B-cell-depleted T cells, or PBMCs; the material itself was cDNA or gDNA.

Germline V gives CDR1 SGHDN, CDR2 FVKESK. The CDR3 has 19 residues. V shed 6 bases, J shed 2 bases, and the junction held 13 bases outside the gene matches. Study processing details: For nucleated cells, counts were estimated from reference gene primer amplification. Assay: immunoSEQ multiplex PCR; the TCRdb copy retains only in-frame clones and omits some. V, J and clone size were drawn from that table, and D and trimming were deduced from the DNA. The data hold 70,000 or so clones, with approximately 84% observed a single time. Enrolled during active infection, Seattle patients were then followed longitudinally.

The genes are TRBV14 and TRBJ2-2; TRBD2 matches at 12 bases. Material for sequencing was peripheral blood. This sequence originates from a man over 45 with COVID-19, enrolled during active disease. DNA for the CDR3: TGTGCCAGCAGTCGATATTCCGGGACTAGCGGGTTTAACACCGGGGAGCTGTTTTTT. This gives the protein CASSRYSGTSGFNTGELFF.